What follows are 28 T cell receptor beta chains derived from one specimen sequenced in a study of T cell repertoires in cytomegalovirus infection. Their target antigens are unknown. TCRdb re-called the reads with MiXCR, one entry per CDR3 protein. The table includes approximately 470,000 distinct CDR3 sequences, approximately 40% detected once. Sequencing used cultured PBMCs, obtained from culture after CMV antigen stimulation. These TCRs come from a human donor in good health (CMV status not recorded). Some clones in this sample may be carry-over from other donors' samples.

A few counts support this clonotype. V usage is TRBV10-3 and J usage is TRBJ1-1; tentatively, D is TRBD1 (5 bases). Trimming removed 6 bases from V and 3 bases from J, with 14 bases in between. CDR3 length: 14 residues. Germline V gene data show CDR1 as ENHRY and CDR2 as SYGVKD. The CDR3 is CAISYSRDDTEAFF. In DNA, the CDR3 is TGTGCCATCAGCTACTCAAGGGACGACACTGAAGCTTTCTTT.

There are a few counts of this clonotype. The genes are TRBV27 and TRBJ2-7; D unclear. This CDR3 region has 14 residues. Germline values: CDR1 MNHEY, CDR2 SMNVEV (reference sequence). V lost 5 bases and J lost 0, with 11 bases in between. As DNA, the CDR3 is TGTGCCAGCAGTGAAGGACGGAGCTCCTACGAGCAGTACTTC. Translation: CASSEGRSSYEQYF.

The gene calls are TRBV5-3 and TRBJ1-1; possible D gene TRBD1, 5 bases. TRBV5-3 has ORF status, its function being uncertain. V was shortened by 8 bases and J by 5 bases, with 19 bases between the two germline ends. The CDR3 length is 14 residues. The CDR3 bases are TGTGCCAGCAACTCTATGGGGGGAGGAACTGAAGCTTTCTTT. Translating gives CASNSMGGGTEAFF.

This sequence joins TRBV12-3 or TRBV12-4 and TRBJ1-5, with 7 bases aligning to TRBD1. V gave up 4 bases and J gave up 6 bases; unmatched junction bases: 12. The CDR3 has 16 amino acids. CDR3 nucleotides: TGTGCCAGCAGTTCGGAGGCCCGGACAGGCACTCAGCCCCAGCATTTT. This codes for CASSSEARTGTQPQHF.

The chain couples TRBV20-1 to TRBJ2-5; the match to TRBD2 covers 14 bases. Per the germline V gene, CDR1 is DFQATT and CDR2 is SNEGSKA (reference sequence). This CDR3 is built from 17 residues. The junction had 13 bases not matched to a gene; V was cut back by 5 bases and J by 5 bases. The CDR3 sequence is CSAHPGTSGRPWETQYF. The CDR3 DNA is TGCAGTGCTCATCCCGGGACTAGCGGGAGACCGTGGGAGACCCAGTACTTC.

The chain uses TRBV6-6 and TRBJ2-1, with 8 bases fitting TRBD2. There are 14 residues in the CDR3. Germline CDR1 MNHNY, CDR2 SVGAGI (reference sequence). The junction had 6 bases not matched to a gene; V was cut back by 8 bases and J by 3 bases. CDR3 nucleotide sequence: TGTGCCAGCCGATATAGCGGGATCTACAATGAGCAGTTCTTC. It codes for CASRYSGIYNEQFF.

The rearrangement joins TRBV5-5 to TRBJ2-5, with D possibly matching TRBD2 (6 bases). The CDR3 consists of 15 residues. The germline V gene has CDR1 SGHKS and CDR2 YYEKEE (reference sequence). The germline V and J ends were trimmed by 4 bases and 5 bases, with 18 bases remaining between them. As DNA, the CDR3 is TGTGCCAGCAGCCTGGACTATCTCCCTCCGGAGACCCAGTACTTC. Its translation is CASSLDYLPPETQYF.

This clonotype was seen a handful of times. This chain links TRBV7-2 with TRBJ2-7; 7 nucleotides line up with TRBD2. V lost 2 bases and J lost 3; bases outside the gene matches: 4. The germline CDR1 and CDR2 sequences are SGHTA and FQGNSA. The CDR3 sequence is 14 residues long. The CDR3 here is CASSLRQRGYEQYF. DNA of the CDR3: TGTGCCAGCAGCTTAAGACAGCGGGGCTACGAGCAGTACTTC.

This clonotype came up a few times. CDR3 in amino acids: CASSYSAGGPYNEQFF. The CDR3 region has the DNA TGTGCCAGCAGTTACTCGGCGGGAGGACCCTACAATGAGCAGTTCTTC. The V and J genes are TRBV6-2 or TRBV6-3 and TRBJ2-1; 8 bases fit TRBD2. The junction had 3 bases not matched to a gene; V was cut back by 0 bases and J by 2 bases. The CDR3 is made up of 16 amino acids. Looked up from germline, CDR1 is MNHEY and CDR2 is SVGEGT.

The chain has TRBV6-2 or TRBV6-3 and TRBJ2-7, with D possibly matching TRBD2 (6 bases). Trimming removed 1 base from V and 2 bases from J, with 12 bases in between. Germline V lookup: CDR1 MNHEY, CDR2 SVGEGT. CDR3 length: 15 amino acids. CDR3: CASSYLPREPYEQYF. The CDR3 DNA is TGTGCCAGCAGTTACTTACCGCGGGAACCCTACGAGCAGTACTTC.

A few counts support this clonotype. The genes are TRBV7-9 and TRBJ2-1, with D possibly being TRBD2 (6 bases). The V and J ends lost 4 bases and 7 bases respectively, with 11 bases between them. The CDR3 is 13 residues long. Germline CDR1 reads SEHNR; CDR2 reads FQNEAQ (reference sequence). The CDR3 reads CASSSGTENEQFF. The CDR3 DNA follows: TGTGCCAGCAGCTCCGGGACTGAAAATGAGCAGTTCTTC.

This chain links TRBV5-1 with TRBJ2-7; 13 nucleotides align to TRBD2. Germline V gene data show CDR1 as SGHRS and CDR2 as YFSETQ. Trimming removed 1 base from V and 1 base from J; junction bases left unmatched: 5. The CDR3 has 17 residues. This CDR3 reads CASSLSGGLAGSYEQYF. The CDR3 DNA follows: TGCGCCAGCAGCTTGAGTGGGGGACTAGCGGGGTCCTACGAGCAGTACTTC. Full variable domain (outside the CDR3, taken from reference TRBV5-1 and TRBJ2-7): KAGVTQTPRYLIKTRGQQVTLSCSPISGHRSVSWYQQTPGQGLQFLFEYFSETQRNKGNFPGRFSGRQFSNSRSEMNVSTLELGDSALYLCASSLSGGLAGSYEQYFGPGTRLTVT.

This clonotype was found a few times. The chain uses TRBV7-8 and TRBJ2-2; the match to TRBD1 covers 8 bases. Trimming took 5 bases from V and 2 from J; bases not matched to a gene: 1. The germline V gene has CDR1 SGHVS and CDR2 FQNEAQ. The CDR3 is 14 residues long. The CDR3 here is CASSGTGNTGELFF. CDR3 in DNA: TGTGCCAGCAGCGGGACAGGAAACACCGGGGAGCTGTTTTTT.

This chain connects TRBV9 to TRBJ2-5, with D possibly TRBD1 on 6 matching bases. Germline CDR1 and CDR2: SGDLS and YYNGEE. The CDR3 covers 12 residues. Trimming shortened V by 5 bases and J by 4 bases, and 9 bases separated the two germline ends. The CDR3 DNA follows: TGTGCCAGCAGACGAGGGGGAGAGACCCAGTACTTC. This gives the protein CASRRGGETQYF.

This clonotype came up a few times. The chain is built from TRBV7-2 and TRBJ1-4; D gene uncertain. CDR1 and CDR2 (germline): SGHTA, FQGNSA. V was shortened by 1 base and J by 11 bases, with 11 bases between the two germline ends. The CDR3 spans 13 residues. DNA for the CDR3: TGTGCCAGCAGCTTAGACAGAATAGAGAAACTGTTTTTT. Its translation is CASSLDRIEKLFF. Combining the CDR3 with reference TRBV7-2 and TRBJ1-4 gives the whole variable domain GAGVSQSPSNKVTEKGKDVELRCDPISGHTALYWYRQSLGQGLEFLIYFQGNSAPDKSGLPSDRFSAERTGGSVSTLTIQRTQQEDSAVYLCASSLDRIEKLFFGSGTQLSVL.

The gene calls are TRBV11-2 and TRBJ2-1; no definite D call. The ends were cut back, 0 bases at V and 10 bases at J, with 13 bases in the middle. Germline V gene data show CDR1 as SGHAT and CDR2 as FQNNGV. This CDR3 has 14 residues. This CDR3 is CASSLDPLSGEQFF. The CDR3 DNA reads TGTGCCAGCAGCTTAGATCCCCTTTCCGGGGAGCAGTTCTTC.

The chain couples TRBV12-3 or TRBV12-4 to TRBJ2-5; D may be TRBD1 (6 bases). Trimming shortened V by 6 bases and J by 1 base, and 12 bases separated the two germline ends. CDR3 length equals 14 residues. The CDR3 DNA sequence: TGTGCCAGCAGACCGGACAGTGTCCAAGAGACCCAGTACTTC. Protein product: CASRPDSVQETQYF.

The rearrangement joins TRBV12-3 or TRBV12-4 to TRBJ2-3; D possibly uses TRBD1 or TRBD2 (5 bases each). Trimming took 3 bases from V and 2 from J, leaving 15 bases between them. This CDR3 is 16 amino acids long. In DNA, the CDR3 is TGTGCCAGCAGTTTCGGGTCGTCGGGACCCACAGATACGCAGTATTTT. Translating gives CASSFGSSGPTDTQYF.

CDR3 amino acids: CATKCKLTTYEQYF. In DNA form, the CDR3 reads TGTGCCACCAAATGTAAACTTACCACCTACGAGCAGTACTTC. This chain joins TRBV24-1 and TRBJ2-7; D uncertain. The CDR3 is 14 residues long. From germline, CDR1 is KGHDR and CDR2 SFDVKD. The V gene lost 8 bases and the J gene lost 2 bases, with 15 bases spanning the gap.

The chain couples TRBV7-6 to TRBJ1-5; maybe TRBD1 (5 bases). CDR1 is SGHVS and CDR2 is FNYEAQ in the germline V gene. CDR3 size: 13 residues. Trimming removed 1 base from V and 7 bases from J, with 8 bases in between. In DNA, the CDR3 is TGTGCCAGCAGCTTAGGAGGGGAGCAGCCCCAGCATTTT. It yields the protein CASSLGGEQPQHF.

The chain has TRBV7-6 and TRBJ1-5; 8 nucleotides agree with TRBD1. The V gene end was trimmed by 1 base and the J gene end by 4 bases; junction bases not matched to a gene: 6. The CDR3 runs to 16 residues. The germline V gene encodes CDR1 SGHVS and CDR2 FNYEAQ. Here the CDR3 reads CASSLGTGRFNQPQHF. The CDR3, as DNA: TGTGCCAGCAGCTTAGGGACAGGGAGGTTTAATCAGCCCCAGCATTTT.

This clonotype was found a few times. The genes are TRBV10-3 and TRBJ1-4; D may be TRBD1 (5 bases). V gave up 11 bases and J gave up 8 bases, with 18 bases separating them. The length of the CDR3 is 13 residues. Germline assignment: CDR1 ENHRY and CDR2 SYGVKD. Here the CDR3 DNA reads TGTGCCGCCTCGGGGCCACTGGGGGAAAAACTGTTTTTT. Translation: CAASGPLGEKLFF.

This clonotype occurred a few times. V and J are TRBV4-2 and TRBJ1-1; D may be TRBD1 (6 bases). Per germline, CDR1 LGHNA and CDR2 YNFKEQ. The CDR3 runs 16 residues. V lost 2 bases, J lost 5 bases, and 18 bases lay in between. The CDR3 protein is CASSQIAEGGGTEAFF. CDR3 DNA: TGTGCCAGCAGCCAAATAGCAGAAGGGGGGGGTACTGAAGCTTTCTTT.

This clonotype showed up just a few times. V and J are TRBV7-2 and TRBJ2-7; TRBD1 might be the D (5 bases). The germline V and J ends were trimmed by 3 bases and 6 bases, with 12 bases remaining between them. Germline-derived CDR1 and CDR2 are SGHTA and FQGNSA. The CDR3 covers 13 residues. The CDR3 is CASSFRGLGEQYF. The CDR3 DNA follows: TGTGCCAGCAGCTTTAGGGGTTTAGGCGAGCAGTACTTC.

The chain links TRBV6-1 to TRBJ1-5; no firm D call. Germline V gene lookup returns CDR1 MNHNS and CDR2 SASEGT. CDR3 length: 12 amino acids. The V end was cut by 2 bases, the J end by 6 bases, with 5 bases between. This CDR3 is CASSESGQPQHF. The CDR3 region has the DNA TGTGCCAGCAGTGAAAGCGGTCAGCCCCAGCATTTT.

In its sample, this clonotype was seen many times. This chain links TRBV7-2 with TRBJ1-2; no firm D call. Trimming took 3 bases from V and 5 from J, leaving 7 bases between them. The CDR3 totals 12 residues. Germline V gives CDR1 SGHTA, CDR2 FQGNSA. The CDR3 loop reads CASSFAQYGYTF. The CDR3, as DNA: TGTGCCAGCAGCTTCGCTCAGTATGGCTACACCTTC.

This clonotype was observed a handful of times. This chain uses TRBV28 with TRBJ2-4, with D uncertain. Trimming left V 7 bases short and J 0 bases short, with 13 bases between. The CDR3 has 15 residues. Germline V CDR1 and CDR2: MDHEN, SYDVKM. The CDR3 loop reads CASMRGTLAKNIQYF. Here the CDR3 DNA reads TGTGCCAGCATGCGCGGAACACTAGCCAAAAACATTCAGTACTTC.

J is TRBJ1-1 and V is TRBV19; the D gene is possibly TRBD1 (5 bases). Per germline, CDR1 LNHDA and CDR2 SQIVND (reference sequence). This CDR3 contains 14 residues. Trimming pared 6 bases from V and 0 bases from J, leaving 11 bases between. The CDR3 reads CASRISGLNTEAFF. For the CDR3, the DNA is TGTGCCAGTAGAATCTCGGGGCTGAACACTGAAGCTTTCTTT. Supplemented by reference TRBV19 and TRBJ1-1, the full variable domain reads DGGITQSPKYLFRKEGQNVTLSCEQNLNHDAMYWYRQDPGQGLRLIYYSQIVNDFQKGDIAEGYSVSREKKESFPLTVTSAQKNPTAFYLCASRISGLNTEAFFGQGTRLTVV.